A selection of T cell receptor beta chains follows, all from one sample in a study of blood T cells in healthy people across ages. Each CDR3 protein gets one entry after TCRdb re-called the 5' RACE reads with MiXCR. This table has about 760,000 distinct CDR3 sequences, about 25% appearing once. This same sample was also part of a study on T cells of mothers and their children.

Sequencing used blood. These TCRs come from a boy between 5 and 17 years old in good health. The CDR3 runs from the conserved cysteine through the conserved F or W. The D gene is left open where the match is weak. Clone size is shown for a subset of rows, as once, few, many or a class of expanded clone.

D gene: NA; J gene: TRBJ2-4; clone size: NA; V gene: TRBV6-5; CDR3 protein: CASSRTEKNIQYF; CDR3 DNA: TGTGCCAGCAGTAGGACAGAAAAAAACATTCAGTACTTC
D gene: NA; J gene: TRBJ2-1; clone size: NA; V gene: TRBV2; CDR3 protein: CAKAQSSYNEQFF; CDR3 DNA: TGTGCGAAGGCCCAGAGCTCCTACAATGAGCAGTTCTTC
D gene: NA; J gene: TRBJ2-1; clone size: few; V gene: TRBV7-3; CDR3 protein: CASSPEGEGYNEQFF; CDR3 DNA: TGTGCCAGCAGCCCCGAGGGGGAGGGTTACAATGAGCAGTTCTTC
D gene: TRBD1; J gene: TRBJ2-7; clone size: NA; V gene: TRBV7-8; CDR3 protein: CASSLGSGQAEQYF; CDR3 DNA: TGTGCCAGCAGCTTAGGCTCTGGACAGGCCGAGCAGTACTTC
D gene: NA; J gene: TRBJ2-7; clone size: NA; V gene: TRBV7-9; CDR3 protein: CASSLIVGYEQYF; CDR3 DNA: TGTGCCAGCAGCTTAATCGTCGGATACGAGCAGTACTTC
D gene: TRBD1; J gene: TRBJ2-5; clone size: NA; V gene: TRBV10-1; CDR3 protein: CASSESRQGETQYF; CDR3 DNA: TGCGCCAGCAGTGAGTCGAGACAGGGGGAGACCCAGTACTTC
D gene: TRBD2; J gene: TRBJ2-1; clone size: few; V gene: TRBV20-1; CDR3 protein: CSARGQAGYYNEQFF; CDR3 DNA: TGCAGTGCTAGAGGTCAAGCGGGGTACTACAATGAGCAGTTCTTC
D gene: NA; J gene: TRBJ2-5; clone size: few; V gene: TRBV6-2/TRBV6-3; CDR3 protein: CASSYSVGVGETQYF; CDR3 DNA: TGTGCCAGCAGTTACTCGGTGGGGGTTGGAGAGACCCAGTACTTC
D gene: TRBD2; J gene: TRBJ2-7; clone size: many; V gene: TRBV4-1; CDR3 protein: CASSLIGLAGHYEQYF; CDR3 DNA: TGCGCCAGCAGCCTGATCGGACTAGCGGGACACTACGAGCAGTACTTC
D gene: NA; J gene: TRBJ2-6; clone size: few; V gene: TRBV6-6; CDR3 protein: CASSYWGSSGANVLTF; CDR3 DNA: TGTGCCAGCAGTTATTGGGGTAGCTCTGGGGCCAACGTCCTGACTTTC
D gene: NA; J gene: TRBJ2-7; clone size: few; V gene: TRBV29-1; CDR3 protein: CSVEGRDYEQYF; CDR3 DNA: TGCAGCGTTGAGGGCAGGGACTACGAGCAGTACTTC
D gene: TRBD2; J gene: TRBJ2-5; clone size: once; V gene: TRBV20-1; CDR3 protein: CSAEGRSSGGETQYF; CDR3 DNA: TGCAGTGCCGAAGGTCGGTCTAGCGGAGGAGAGACCCAGTACTTC
D gene: NA; J gene: TRBJ1-2; clone size: NA; V gene: TRBV27; CDR3 protein: CASSFTFPGGYGYTF; CDR3 DNA: TGTGCCAGCAGTTTTACCTTCCCGGGGGGCTATGGCTACACCTTC
D gene: TRBD2; J gene: TRBJ2-7; clone size: NA; V gene: TRBV29-1; CDR3 protein: CSVETGTSGSGALGEQYF; CDR3 DNA: TGCAGCGTGGAGACCGGGACTAGCGGGAGTGGGGCGCTAGGTGAGCAGTACTTC
D gene: TRBD2; J gene: TRBJ2-5; clone size: NA; V gene: TRBV2; CDR3 protein: CASSGGLAGAGRQYF; CDR3 DNA: TGTGCCAGCAGTGGGGGTCTAGCGGGAGCAGGACGGCAGTACTTC
D gene: NA; J gene: TRBJ1-4; clone size: NA; V gene: TRBV7-9; CDR3 protein: CAADTATNEKLFF; CDR3 DNA: TGTGCCGCAGACACGGCAACTAATGAAAAACTGTTTTTT
D gene: TRBD1; J gene: TRBJ1-1; clone size: NA; V gene: TRBV20-1; CDR3 protein: CSARVLTGVEAFF; CDR3 DNA: TGCAGTGCTAGAGTACTAACAGGGGTTGAAGCTTTCTTT
D gene: NA; J gene: TRBJ2-2; clone size: few; V gene: TRBV6-6; CDR3 protein: CASCQGGSTGELFF; CDR3 DNA: TGTGCCAGCTGTCAGGGGGGAAGCACCGGGGAGCTGTTTTTT
D gene: TRBD2; J gene: TRBJ2-1; clone size: NA; V gene: TRBV6-5; CDR3 protein: CASRIVGLAGNEQFF; CDR3 DNA: TGTGCCAGCAGGATAGTGGGACTAGCGGGCAATGAGCAGTTCTTC
D gene: NA; J gene: TRBJ2-7; clone size: NA; V gene: TRBV20-1; CDR3 protein: CSARDKGKSSYEQYF; CDR3 DNA: TGCAGTGCTAGAGATAAAGGGAAGAGTAGCTACGAGCAGTACTTC
D gene: NA; J gene: TRBJ2-5; clone size: NA; V gene: TRBV20-1; CDR3 protein: CSAFDENRGEQYF; CDR3 DNA: TGCAGTGCTTTTGACGAAAACCGAGGTGAGCAGTACTTC
D gene: TRBD1; J gene: TRBJ2-1; clone size: NA; V gene: TRBV11-2; CDR3 protein: CASRYFGQGEGEQFF; CDR3 DNA: TGTGCCAGCAGATACTTCGGACAGGGGGAGGGGGAGCAGTTCTTC
D gene: NA; J gene: TRBJ2-5; clone size: few; V gene: TRBV29-1; CDR3 protein: CSVEDRRGGVSETQYF; CDR3 DNA: TGCAGCGTTGAAGATCGGAGGGGAGGAGTGTCAGAGACCCAGTACTTC
D gene: NA; J gene: TRBJ2-1; clone size: few; V gene: TRBV7-2; CDR3 protein: CASSATGGGREQFF; CDR3 DNA: TGTGCCAGCAGCGCGACGGGTGGGGGACGTGAGCAGTTCTTC
D gene: TRBD2; J gene: TRBJ2-1; clone size: few; V gene: TRBV7-2; CDR3 protein: CASSLTMPTSGGDEQFF; CDR3 DNA: TGTGCCAGCAGCTTAACGATGCCGACAAGCGGGGGTGATGAGCAGTTCTTC
D gene: NA; J gene: TRBJ2-3; clone size: NA; V gene: TRBV13; CDR3 protein: CASSLSPSTDTQYF; CDR3 DNA: TGTGCCAGCAGCCTCAGTCCTAGCACAGATACGCAGTATTTT